This note documents a single T cell receptor beta chain sequence. Its target is not known. The data are from a study of T cell responses to AZD1222 COVID-19 vaccine. The study, taken as a whole, reports: Along spike, vaccine-associated CD4 TCRs were found throughout, with dominance at 160-218 and 743-854. Possibly, clonal diversity was underestimated; donors were largely white British and included more females.

This table comes from immunoSEQ multiplex PCR, and its TCRdb copy is limited to in-frame clones, with some not included. The sample holds 100,000 or so clones, approximately 90% seen once. Germline loops: CDR1 MGHDK, CDR2 SYGVNS. Trimming stripped 0 bases from V and 7 bases from J, with 11 bases between. The CDR3 has 14 residues. Source: peripheral blood, taken on day 0 of AZD1222 vaccination. J is TRBJ2-3 and V is TRBV25-1; a weak D match, TRBD2 (6 bases). This TCR was sampled from an adult in good health. The CDR3 spells CASSEYLGLNTQYF. In DNA form, the CDR3 reads TGTGCCAGCAGTGAATATCTGGGACTTAATACGCAGTATTTT.